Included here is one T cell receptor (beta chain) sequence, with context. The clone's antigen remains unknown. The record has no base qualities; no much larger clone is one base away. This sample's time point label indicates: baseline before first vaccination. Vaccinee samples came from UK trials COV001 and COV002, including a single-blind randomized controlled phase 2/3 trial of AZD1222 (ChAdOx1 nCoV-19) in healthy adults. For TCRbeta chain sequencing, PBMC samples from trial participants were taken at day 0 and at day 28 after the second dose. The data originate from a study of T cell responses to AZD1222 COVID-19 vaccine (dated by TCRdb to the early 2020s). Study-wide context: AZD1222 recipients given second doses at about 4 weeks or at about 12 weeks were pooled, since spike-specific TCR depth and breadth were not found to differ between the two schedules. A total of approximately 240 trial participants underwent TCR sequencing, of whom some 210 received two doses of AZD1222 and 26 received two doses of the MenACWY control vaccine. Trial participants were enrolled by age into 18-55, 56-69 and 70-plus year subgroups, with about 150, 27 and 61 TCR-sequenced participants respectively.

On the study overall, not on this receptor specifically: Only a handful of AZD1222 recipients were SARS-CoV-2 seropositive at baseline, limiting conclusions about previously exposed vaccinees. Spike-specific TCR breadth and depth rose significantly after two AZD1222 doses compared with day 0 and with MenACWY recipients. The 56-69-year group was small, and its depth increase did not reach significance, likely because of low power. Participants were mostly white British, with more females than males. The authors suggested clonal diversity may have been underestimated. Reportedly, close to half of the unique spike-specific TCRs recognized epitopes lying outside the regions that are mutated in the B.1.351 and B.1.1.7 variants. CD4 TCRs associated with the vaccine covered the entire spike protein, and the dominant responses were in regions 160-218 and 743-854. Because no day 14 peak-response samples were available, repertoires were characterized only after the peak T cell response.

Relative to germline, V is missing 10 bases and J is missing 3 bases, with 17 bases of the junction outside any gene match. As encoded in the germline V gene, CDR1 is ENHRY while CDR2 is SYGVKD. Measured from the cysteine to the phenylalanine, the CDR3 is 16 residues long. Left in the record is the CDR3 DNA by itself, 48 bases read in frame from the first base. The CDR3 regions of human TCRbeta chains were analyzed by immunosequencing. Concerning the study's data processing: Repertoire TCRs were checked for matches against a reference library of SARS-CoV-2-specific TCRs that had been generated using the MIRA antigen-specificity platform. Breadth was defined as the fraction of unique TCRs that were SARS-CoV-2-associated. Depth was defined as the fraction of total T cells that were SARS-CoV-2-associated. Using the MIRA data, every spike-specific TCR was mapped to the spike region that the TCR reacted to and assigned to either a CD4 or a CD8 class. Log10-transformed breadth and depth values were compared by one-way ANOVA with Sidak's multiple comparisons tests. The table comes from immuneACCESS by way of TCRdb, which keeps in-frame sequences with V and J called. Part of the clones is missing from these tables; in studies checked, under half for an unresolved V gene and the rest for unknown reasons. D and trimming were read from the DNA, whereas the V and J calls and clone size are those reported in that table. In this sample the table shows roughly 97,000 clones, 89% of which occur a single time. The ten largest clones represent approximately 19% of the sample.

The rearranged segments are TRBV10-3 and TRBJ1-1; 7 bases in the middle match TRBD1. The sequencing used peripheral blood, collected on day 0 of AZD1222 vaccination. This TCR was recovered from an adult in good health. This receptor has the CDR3 CASSEGDGTGDTEAFF. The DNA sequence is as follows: TGTGCCAGCTCGGAGGGGGACGGTACAGGGGACACTGAAGCTTTCTTT.